This paragraph reports one T cell receptor beta chain. Primers for the PCR totalled 60 Vbeta and 13 Jbeta. The repertoire was sequenced with immunoSEQ multiplex PCR; TCRdb's copy has only in-frame clones and lacks some. This table holds about 210,000 clones, about 80% found once. The data originate from a study of cytomegalovirus exposure and HLA in healthy donors. For the study at large: T cells numbering about 180 million yielded some 100 million unique TCR beta sequences in an earlier analysis.

The V gene's germline CDR1 is ENHRY and CDR2 SYGVKD. With 6 bases clipped from V and 5 bases from J, the junction kept 9 bases outside the gene matches. CDR3 length: 15 residues. The source material was PBMCs. The chain joins TRBV10-3 to TRBJ2-1; 8 nucleotides agree with TRBD1. This TCR was sampled from a male donor in good health and CMV-seronegative. CDR3 sequence reads: CAIRSTGAPNNEQFF. In DNA, the CDR3 is TGTGCCATCAGATCGACAGGGGCCCCTAACAATGAGCAGTTCTTC.